This record covers a single T cell receptor beta chain. The V end lost 3 bases, the J end lost 0 bases, and 16 bases lay between the germline ends. The CDR3 covers 16 residues. The V gene's germline CDR1 is SGHDT and CDR2 YYEEEE. The data belong to a study of blood T cell repertoires in COVID-19. Study in general: Specimens from acute and convalescent COVID-19 originated in the United States, Italy and Spain. T cells, B-cell-depleted T cells, or PBMCs provided the cDNA or gDNA that served as material.

Per the original methods: The assay estimated nucleated cells by amplifying reference gene primers. Produced via immunoSEQ multiplex PCR; TCRdb's table is partial and in-frame only. The V and J calls and clone size come from that table; D and trimming were worked out from the DNA. The sample lists around 140,000 clones; approximately 86% were seen once. The chain links TRBV5-6 to TRBJ2-7; perhaps TRBD2 as D (5 bases). Sequenced: peripheral blood. The source of this sequence is a man between 65 and 85 years old with acute or convalescent COVID-19. This CDR3 reads CASSSPSRDSSYEQYF. The CDR3 DNA is TGTGCCAGCAGCTCCCCGAGTCGGGATAGCTCCTACGAGCAGTACTTC.